The 26 T cell receptor delta chains given below trace back to one sample, sequenced in a study of gamma-delta T cells after stem cell transplantation. TCRdb re-called the RT-PCR reads with CATT. The sample holds approximately 14,000 delta-chain clones, roughly a third seen once. Source material: gamma-delta T cells. The receptors originated from a human donor. It is not recorded whose cells these are; they may come from a transplant donor.

The rearrangement links TRDV2 to TRDJ1; the match to TRDD3 covers 10 bases. The V gene's germline CDR1 is GEAIGNYY and CDR2 EKD. This CDR3 is built from 13 residues. With V trimmed by 7 bases and J by 8 bases, 9 bases remained unmatched. The CDR3 spells CACETTGGFKLIF. For the CDR3, the DNA is TGTGCCTGCGAAACTACTGGGGGATTCAAACTCATCTTT.

This clone was seen a few times. The gene calls are TRDV3 and TRDJ1; D possibly corresponds to TRDD2 (5 bases). The CDR3 has 15 residues. Per germline, CDR1 TVYSNPD and CDR2 GDNSRS (reference sequence). Trimming removed 2 bases from V and 8 bases from J, with 24 bases in between. CDR3 bases: TGTGCCTTTGGGACCAAGCCTTCTCCATTTATGAAACTCATCTTT. Its protein product is CAFGTKPSPFMKLIF. Full variable domain (missing parts from reference TRDV3 and TRDJ1): CDKVTQSSPDQTVASGSEVVLLCTYDTVYSNPDLFWYRIRPDYSFQFVFYGDNSRSEGADFTQGRFSVKHILTQKAFHLVISPVRTEDSATYYCAFGTKPSPFMKLIFGKGTRVTVEP.

V usage is TRDV3 and J usage is TRDJ1; D is perhaps TRDD2 (5 bases). Trimming pared 3 bases from V and 0 bases from J, leaving 26 bases between. The germline V gene encodes CDR1 TVYSNPD and CDR2 GDNSRS (reference sequence). The CDR3 runs to 18 residues. The CDR3 bases are TGTGCCTTCACCTATCCTAGCAGCCCCCCGACTTACACCGATAAACTCATCTTT. Translated, it gives CAFTYPSSPPTYTDKLIF.

This clone counts as medium-sized. Other DNA sequences in the same sample also yield this CDR3. The chain carries TRDV2 and TRDJ1; TRDD3 aligns across 11 bases. Germline CDR1 reads GEAIGNYY; CDR2 reads EKD. The CDR3 consists of 20 residues. V was clipped by 2 bases and J by 0 bases; unmatched bases: 16. DNA of the CDR3: TGTGCCTGTGACAACAGTCACCGACTGGGGGATAAGCCTCACACCGATAAACTCATCTTT. Translating gives CACDNSHRLGDKPHTDKLIF.

V usage is TRDV1 and J usage is TRDJ1; 9 nucleotides agree with TRDD3. The CDR3 consists of 15 residues. The V segment lost 4 bases and the J segment 0 bases; nucleotides outside the gene matches: 3. Germline V lookup: CDR1 TSWWSYY, CDR2 QGS. The CDR3 reads CALGVVGDNTDKLIF. CDR3 DNA sequence: TGTGCTCTTGGGGTCGTGGGGGATAACACCGATAAACTCATCTTT.

This clone was seen a few times. The rearrangement links TRDV1 to TRDJ1, with 9 nucleotides matching TRDD2. There are 21 residues in the CDR3. The ends lost 3 bases at V and 0 bases at J; junction bases unmatched: 20. Germline V gene lookup returns CDR1 TSWWSYY and CDR2 QGS. The CDR3 nucleotides read TGTGCTCTTGGGGATCCCTTCCTACTTAATCGGGGATGGGTCTACACCGATAAACTCATCTTT. This translates into CALGDPFLLNRGWVYTDKLIF.

The chain uses TRDV2 and TRDJ1, with TRDD3 matching 7 bases. CDR1 is GEAIGNYY, CDR2 EKD, per germline. This CDR3 is 15 amino acids long. V was clipped by 1 base and J by 0 bases; unmatched bases: 4. CDR3 region: CACDTNWGNTDKLIF. Written as DNA, the CDR3 is TGTGCCTGTGACACAAACTGGGGAAACACCGATAAACTCATCTTT.

As to this clone: The junction departs from germline at one end; a sequencing error may be responsible. The chain is built from TRDV3 and TRDJ1, with unresolved D. This CDR3 is 13 amino acids long. The germline V gene has CDR1 TVYSNPD and CDR2 GDNSRS (reference sequence). The CDR3 loop is CAFPVPLADKLIF. In DNA, the CDR3 is TGTGCCTTTCCCGTACCTCTGGCCGACAAACTCATCTTT.

The V call is TRDV2, the J call TRDJ1, with TRDD3 matching 12 bases. The germline V gene encodes CDR1 GEAIGNYY and CDR2 EKD. The CDR3 is 17 residues long. V trimming: 0 bases; J trimming: 3 bases; junction bases outside the gene matches: 7. Here the CDR3 reads CACDTRTGGYFADKLIF. CDR3 nucleotide sequence: TGTGCCTGTGACACCCGTACTGGGGGATACTTTGCCGATAAACTCATCTTT.

This clone was observed a handful of times. The chain recombines TRDV1 with TRDJ1, with 7 bases aligning to TRDD2. CDR3 size: 19 residues. Germline V lookup: CDR1 TSWWSYY, CDR2 QGS. V dropped 1 base and J dropped 0; count of bases not matched to a gene: 14. The CDR3: CALGEPLSYQYYYTDKLIF. The CDR3 bases are TGTGCTCTTGGGGAACCACTTTCCTACCAGTACTACTACACCGATAAACTCATCTTT.

The chain uses TRDV1 and TRDJ1; 12 nucleotides line up with TRDD3. With V trimmed by 2 bases and J by 1 base, 11 bases remained unmatched. Germline CDR1 and CDR2: TSWWSYY and QGS. The CDR3 has 19 residues. DNA of the CDR3: TGTGCTCTTGGGGAAGACCGTACTGGGGGATACTGGTGCACCGATAAACTCATCTTT. This gives the protein CALGEDRTGGYWCTDKLIF.

The rearrangement joins TRAV29/DV5 to TRDJ2; 10 bases agree with TRDD3. V shed 2 bases, J shed 4 bases, and the junction held 14 bases outside the gene matches. CDR1 is NSMFDY and CDR2 is ISSIKDK in the germline V gene. The CDR3 runs 18 residues. CDR3 bases: TGTGCAGCAAGGACATGGGGGGATACGTCCATTGAGACAGCACAACTCTTCTTT. Translation: CAARTWGDTSIETAQLFF.

Remarks on this clone: The junction shows a germline mismatch at one end, possibly a read error. This rearrangement joins TRDV2 to TRDJ3; 13 bases are shared with TRDD3. Germline CDR1 and CDR2: GEAIGNYY and EKD. The CDR3 has 18 amino acids. CDR3 coding DNA: TGTGCCTGTGACATACTGGGGGATACGCTCTTGTACACCCTACAGATGTTTTTC. Protein sequence: CACDILGDTLLYTLQMFF.

This clone was seen only a few times. This chain connects TRDV1 to TRDJ3; 10 bases fit TRDD3. Germline V gene data show CDR1 as TSWWSYY and CDR2 as QGS. Germline trimming cut 4 bases from V and 0 bases from J; bases unmatched to any gene: 18. The CDR3 runs to 23 residues. For the CDR3, the DNA is TGTGCTCTTGGGGGCCACCTTGGGTGGGGGATACTGGGTGGCTCCTGGGACACCCGACAGATGTTTTTC. Protein product: CALGGHLGWGILGGSWDTRQMFF.

The rearrangement joins TRDV2 to TRDJ2, with D perhaps TRDD3 (6 bases). V was shortened by 0 bases and J by 4 bases, with 20 bases between the two germline ends. Germline V gene data show CDR1 as GEAIGNYY and CDR2 as EKD. The CDR3 contains 18 residues. The DNA for the CDR3 is TGTGCCTGTGACACCGTAGGGGATGACCGCCGGGCGACAGCACAACTCTTCTTT. Translating gives CACDTVGDDRRATAQLFF.

The V call is TRDV1, the J call TRDJ1; 11 nucleotides match TRDD3. The trim removed 0 bases at V and 3 bases at J, leaving 18 bases unmatched. Germline values: CDR1 TSWWSYY, CDR2 QGS. The CDR3 is 21 amino acids. In DNA, the CDR3 is TGTGCTCTTGGGGAACTCCCCTCGCCGCCAGTACTGGGGGATAACGCCGATAAACTCATCTTT. Protein product: CALGELPSPPVLGDNADKLIF.

The chain's CDR3 is CACDTGALLTAQLFF. The CDR3 DNA sequence: TGTGCCTGTGACACCGGGGCTCTTTTGACAGCACAACTCTTCTTT. The rearrangement links TRDV2 to TRDJ2, with D hard to call. Germline CDR1 GEAIGNYY, CDR2 EKD. Trimming removed 0 bases from V and 1 base from J, with 8 bases in between. There are 15 residues in the CDR3.

Notes on this clone: Germline is not matched at one junction end, which may reflect a read error. This chain links TRDV2 with TRDJ2, with TRDD3 identical over 10 bases. CDR1 and CDR2 (germline): GEAIGNYY, EKD. This CDR3 has 19 residues. Here the CDR3 DNA reads TGTGCCTGTGACACAAGGGGGGATACGCAAGGTGGGGAGACAGCAAAACTCTTCTTT. This encodes CACDTRGDTQGGETAKLFF.

In this sample, this clone turned up a few times. V and J are TRDV1 and TRDJ1, with TRDD3 as a possible D gene (6 bases). V was pared by 1 base and J by 0 bases, with 18 bases between. CDR1 is TSWWSYY and CDR2 is QGS in the germline V gene. The CDR3 covers 18 residues. As DNA, the CDR3 is TGTGCTCTTGGGGAACGGGGAACGCGTGCTGGGGACACCGATAAACTCATCTTT. Amino acids: CALGERGTRAGDTDKLIF.

This chain uses TRDV1 with TRDJ1; tentatively, D is TRDD3 (6 bases). V lost 1 base, J lost 0 bases, and 18 bases lay in between. Germline values: CDR1 TSWWSYY, CDR2 QGS. The CDR3 length is 18 residues. The CDR3, as DNA: TGTGCTCTTGGGGAACCCAGGGTGGGGGCTTCGTACACCGATAAACTCATCTTT. Amino acid sequence: CALGEPRVGASYTDKLIF.

The gene calls are TRDV1 and TRDJ1, with 11 bases matching TRDD3. CDR3 length: 19 residues. Germline V gene data show CDR1 as TSWWSYY and CDR2 as QGS. V gave up 4 bases and J gave up 4 bases; unmatched junction bases: 17. The CDR3 region is CALGGQGLRDWGINDKLIF. CDR3 DNA sequence: TGTGCTCTTGGGGGACAGGGCCTACGCGACTGGGGGATAAACGATAAACTCATCTTT.

This clone was seen a handful of times. This sequence joins TRDV1 and TRDJ3; 9 nucleotides agree with TRDD3. This CDR3 has 26 amino acids. The V gene's germline CDR1 is TSWWSYY and CDR2 QGS. The V segment lost 2 bases and the J segment 1 base; nucleotides outside the gene matches: 27. The CDR3 DNA follows: TGTGCTCTTGGGGAAAAACCAAGGGGTTCCACTTTGGGGATACGCATACCTTCCTGGGACACCCGACAGATGTTTTTC. This translates into CALGEKPRGSTLGIRIPSWDTRQMFF.

This clone was counted only a few times. At the DNA level, this CDR3 is encoded by other sequences in the same sample as well. V is TRDV2 and J is TRDJ2, with 11 bases aligning to TRDD3. The germline gives CDR1 GEAIGNYY, CDR2 EKD. V gave up 0 bases and J gave up 0 bases; unmatched junction bases: 2. CDR3 length equals 17 residues. The DNA of the CDR3 is TGTGCCTGTGACACCGTACTGGGGGATACTTTGACAGCACAACTCTTCTTT. It yields the protein CACDTVLGDTLTAQLFF.

Note on this clone: The same CDR3 is also encoded by other DNA sequences in this sample. The genes are TRDV2 and TRDJ2, with 12 bases aligning to TRDD3. Germline values: CDR1 GEAIGNYY, CDR2 EKD. The CDR3 contains 16 residues. V was pared by 7 bases and J by 4 bases, with 9 bases of the junction left unmatched. CDR3 loop: CACDPLLGDTTAQLFF. The CDR3 region has the DNA TGTGCCTGCGACCCCTTACTGGGGGATACGACAGCACAACTCTTCTTT.

This clone was seen a handful of times. The chain employs TRDV3 and TRDJ1; 13 bases are a match to TRDD3. In germline, CDR1 is TVYSNPD, CDR2 GDNSRS (reference sequence). The ends lost 0 bases at V and 8 bases at J; junction bases unmatched: 24. The CDR3 is 20 amino acids. The CDR3 is CAFSPRLPPPYWGIRKKLIF. CDR3 bases: TGTGCCTTTAGCCCACGGCTTCCTCCCCCGTACTGGGGGATACGTAAGAAACTCATCTTT.

As regards this clone: This may come from a read error, since a much larger clone is one base off. In the same sample, other DNA sequences code for this CDR3. The chain uses TRDV2 and TRDJ2; 9 nucleotides match TRDD3. The CDR3 loop spans 13 amino acids. Germline CDR1 GEAIGNYY, CDR2 EKD. CDR3 DNA sequence: TGTGCCTGTGACTACTGGGGGACAGCAAAACTCTTCTTT. Translation gives CACDYWGTAKLFF.